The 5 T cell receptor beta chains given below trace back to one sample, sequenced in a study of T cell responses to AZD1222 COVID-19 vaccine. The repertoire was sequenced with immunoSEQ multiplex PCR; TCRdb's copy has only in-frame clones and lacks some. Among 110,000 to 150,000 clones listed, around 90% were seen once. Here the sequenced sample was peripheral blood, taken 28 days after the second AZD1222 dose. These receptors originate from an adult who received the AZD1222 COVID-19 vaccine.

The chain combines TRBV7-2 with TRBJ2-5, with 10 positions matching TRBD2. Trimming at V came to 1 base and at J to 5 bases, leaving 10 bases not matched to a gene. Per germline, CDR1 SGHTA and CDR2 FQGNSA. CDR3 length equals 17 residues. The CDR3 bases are TGTGCCAGCAGCTTAGGGGTAGCGGGGGGAGGAAGGGAGACCCAGTACTTC. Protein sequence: CASSLGVAGGGRETQYF.

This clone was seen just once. The CDR3 sequence is CASIPRGGQGTKLNTEAFF. The CDR3 coding sequence is TGTGCCAGCATCCCCAGGGGGGGACAGGGTACGAAACTGAACACTGAAGCTTTCTTT. This rearrangement joins TRBV21-1 to TRBJ1-1; TRBD1 is taken as the D call from the table, unchecked against the DNA. TRBV21-1 is designated a pseudogene. The CDR3 consists of 19 residues.

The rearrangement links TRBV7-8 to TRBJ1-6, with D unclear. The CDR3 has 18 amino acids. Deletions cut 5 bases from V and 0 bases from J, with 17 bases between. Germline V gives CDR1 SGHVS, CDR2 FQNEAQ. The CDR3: CASSPVGLQSSYNSPLHF. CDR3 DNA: TGTGCCAGCAGCCCCGTTGGACTCCAGAGCTCCTATAATTCACCCCTCCACTTT. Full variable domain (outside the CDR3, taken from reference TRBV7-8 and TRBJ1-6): GAGVSQSPRYKVAKRGQDVALRCDPISGHVSLFWYQQALGQGPEFLTYFQNEAQLDKSGLPSDRFFAERPEGSVSTLKIQRTQQEDSAVYLCASSPVGLQSSYNSPLHFGNGTRLTVT.

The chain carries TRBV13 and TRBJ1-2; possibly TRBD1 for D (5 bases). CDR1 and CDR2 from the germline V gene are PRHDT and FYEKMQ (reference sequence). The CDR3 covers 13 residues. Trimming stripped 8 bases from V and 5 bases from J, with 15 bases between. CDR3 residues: CASGRTGGYGYTF. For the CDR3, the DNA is TGTGCCAGCGGACGGACCGGGGGGTATGGCTACACCTTC.

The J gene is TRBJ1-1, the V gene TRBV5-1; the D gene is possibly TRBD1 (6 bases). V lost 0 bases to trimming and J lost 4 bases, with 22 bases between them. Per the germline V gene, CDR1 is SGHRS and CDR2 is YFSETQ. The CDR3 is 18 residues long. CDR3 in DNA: TGCGCCAGCAGCTTGGGGAGCGCGGGGGCCCTTGGGAGCACTGAAGCTTTCTTT. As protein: CASSLGSAGALGSTEAFF.